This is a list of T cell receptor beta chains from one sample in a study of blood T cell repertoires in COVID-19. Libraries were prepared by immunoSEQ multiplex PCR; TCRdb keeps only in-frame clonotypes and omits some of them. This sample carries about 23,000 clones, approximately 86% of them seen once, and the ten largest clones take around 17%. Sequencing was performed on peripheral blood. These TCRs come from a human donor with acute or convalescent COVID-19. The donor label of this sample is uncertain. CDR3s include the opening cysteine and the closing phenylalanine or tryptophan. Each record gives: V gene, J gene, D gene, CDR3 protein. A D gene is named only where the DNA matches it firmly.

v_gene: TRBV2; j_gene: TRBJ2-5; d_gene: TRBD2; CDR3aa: CASSEQAGGSETQYF
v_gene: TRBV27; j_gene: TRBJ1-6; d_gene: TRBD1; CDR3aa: CASSSDRGNSPLHF
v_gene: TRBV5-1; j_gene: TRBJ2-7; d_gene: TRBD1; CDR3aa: CASSSQGVYEQYF
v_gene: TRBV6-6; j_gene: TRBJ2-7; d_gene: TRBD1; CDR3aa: CASSLGDRGSEQYF
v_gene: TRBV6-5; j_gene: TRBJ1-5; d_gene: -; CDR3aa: CASKAGNQPQHF
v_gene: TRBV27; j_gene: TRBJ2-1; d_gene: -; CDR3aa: CASSLSTGSLSRQFF
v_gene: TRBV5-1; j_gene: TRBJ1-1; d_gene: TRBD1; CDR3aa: CASSWDRVNTEAFF
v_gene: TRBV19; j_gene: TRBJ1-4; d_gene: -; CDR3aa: CASSIGGAEEKLFF
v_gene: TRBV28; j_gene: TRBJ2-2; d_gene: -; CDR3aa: CASRALILTGRRDTGELFF
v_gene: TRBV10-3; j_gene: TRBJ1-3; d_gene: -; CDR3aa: CAIRGGDNSGNTIYF
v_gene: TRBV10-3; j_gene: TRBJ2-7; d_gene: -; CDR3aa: CATRGTAVAGSYEQYF
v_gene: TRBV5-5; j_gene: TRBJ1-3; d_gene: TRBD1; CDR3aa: CASSAQQGSGNTIYF
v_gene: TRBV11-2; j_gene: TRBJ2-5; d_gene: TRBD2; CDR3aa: CASSQILGGTSPETQYF
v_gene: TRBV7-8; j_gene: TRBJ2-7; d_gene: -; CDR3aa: CASSPGRGRTYEQYF
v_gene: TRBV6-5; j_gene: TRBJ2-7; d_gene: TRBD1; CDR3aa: CASRRTGEPYEQYF
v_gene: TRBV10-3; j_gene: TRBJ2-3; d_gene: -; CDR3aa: CAISTLQGRGTDTQYF
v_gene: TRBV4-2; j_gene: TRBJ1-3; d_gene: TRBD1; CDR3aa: CASSPRQGSGNTIYF
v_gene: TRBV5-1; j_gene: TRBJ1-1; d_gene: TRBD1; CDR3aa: CASRRTGTGPSNTEAFF
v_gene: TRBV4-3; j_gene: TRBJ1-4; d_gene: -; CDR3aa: CASSQDRGTAATNEKLFF
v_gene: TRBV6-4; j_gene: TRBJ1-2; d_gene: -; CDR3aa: CASSEGTPAYGYTF
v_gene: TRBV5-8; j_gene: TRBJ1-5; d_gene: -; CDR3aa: CASSTRSDQPQHF
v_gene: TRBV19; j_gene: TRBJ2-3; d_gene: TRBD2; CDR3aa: CASASSSGATDTQYF
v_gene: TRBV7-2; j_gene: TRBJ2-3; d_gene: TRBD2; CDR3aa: CASSLSLAGDTQYF
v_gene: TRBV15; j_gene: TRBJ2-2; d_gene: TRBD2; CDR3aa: CATSRVTGTRWAGELFF
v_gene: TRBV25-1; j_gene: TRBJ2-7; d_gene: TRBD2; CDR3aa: CASSESVAGANEQYF
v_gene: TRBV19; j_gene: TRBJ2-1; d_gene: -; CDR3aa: CASKRVRQGRGNEQFF
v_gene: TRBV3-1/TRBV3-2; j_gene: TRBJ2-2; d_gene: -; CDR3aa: CASSRGGELFF
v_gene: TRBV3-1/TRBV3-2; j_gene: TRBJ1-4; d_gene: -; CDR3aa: CASSKQVLTNEKLFF
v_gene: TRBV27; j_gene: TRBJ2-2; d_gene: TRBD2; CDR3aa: CASSPGLAGETGELFF
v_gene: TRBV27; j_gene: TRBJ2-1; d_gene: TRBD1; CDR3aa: CASVAGGQGAWNEQFF
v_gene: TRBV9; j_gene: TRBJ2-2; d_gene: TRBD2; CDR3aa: CASLPVSNLGLAGGKGNTGELFF
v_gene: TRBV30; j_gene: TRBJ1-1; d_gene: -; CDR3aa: CACVNQGLNTEAFF
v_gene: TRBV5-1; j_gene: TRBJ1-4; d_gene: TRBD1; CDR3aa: CASTSTGTGANEKLFF
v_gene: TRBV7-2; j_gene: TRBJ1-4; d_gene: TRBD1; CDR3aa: CVSSRNRGNEKLFF
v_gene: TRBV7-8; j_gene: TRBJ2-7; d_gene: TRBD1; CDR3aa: CASSYTGAYEQYF
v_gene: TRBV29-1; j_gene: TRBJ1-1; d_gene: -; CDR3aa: CSVDESGNTEAFF
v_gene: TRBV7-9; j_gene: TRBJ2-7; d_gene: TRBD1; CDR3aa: CASSLGTGTGGEEQYF
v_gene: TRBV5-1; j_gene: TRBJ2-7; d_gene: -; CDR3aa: CASSLEWTVTYEQYF
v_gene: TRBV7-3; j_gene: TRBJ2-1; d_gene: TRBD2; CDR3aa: CASSFTGGPRVEQFF
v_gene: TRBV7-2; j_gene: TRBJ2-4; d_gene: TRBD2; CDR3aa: CASSSGGWIQYF
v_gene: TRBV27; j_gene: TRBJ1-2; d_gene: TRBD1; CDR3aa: CASSSLTGTGEGYGYTF
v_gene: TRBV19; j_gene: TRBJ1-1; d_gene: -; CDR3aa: CASSSVVGAPGYSEAFF
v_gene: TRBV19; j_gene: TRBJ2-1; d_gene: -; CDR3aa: CASIPPGGREQNEQFF
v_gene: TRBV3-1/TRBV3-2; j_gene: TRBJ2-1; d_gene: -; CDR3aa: CASSPSSYNEQFF
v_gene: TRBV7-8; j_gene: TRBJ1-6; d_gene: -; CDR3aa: CASSSSVMGATYNSPLHF
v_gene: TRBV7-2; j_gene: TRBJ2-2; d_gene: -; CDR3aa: CASSQKRVGPGELFF
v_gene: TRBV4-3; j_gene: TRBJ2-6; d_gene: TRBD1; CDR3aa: CASSQGGTGTNVLTF